Listed below are T cell receptor beta chains from one sample, sequenced in a study of blood T cell repertoires in COVID-19. Assay used: immunoSEQ multiplex PCR; TCRdb lists only in-frame clones, some missing. The table includes about 82,000 clones, around 78% detected once. The sample consisted of peripheral blood. The receptors here all came from a man between 60 and 75 years old with COVID-19, enrolled during active disease. Each CDR3 is given with its conserved first and last residue. D genes are given only for firm matches. Clone size, where shown, is once, few, many, or a class for clones that have expanded.

j_gene: TRBJ1-2; abundance: .; d_gene: .; v_gene: TRBV9; CDR3nt: TGTGCCAGCAGCGAACAGCCCGCTAACTATGGCTACACCTTC; CDR3aa: CASSEQPANYGYTF
j_gene: TRBJ1-1; abundance: once; d_gene: .; v_gene: TRBV20-1; CDR3nt: TGCAGTGCTGCGGTGGCCCAAGAAGCTTTCTTT; CDR3aa: CSAAVAQEAFF
j_gene: TRBJ1-5; abundance: .; d_gene: TRBD1; v_gene: TRBV7-2; CDR3nt: TGTGCCAGCAGCACGCGGGACAGGTCTAGCAATCAGCCCCAGCATTTT; CDR3aa: CASSTRDRSSNQPQHF
j_gene: TRBJ2-5; abundance: .; d_gene: TRBD2; v_gene: TRBV3-1/TRBV3-2; CDR3nt: TGTGCCAGCAGCCAAGGGTTCCGTCGGGGGGAAGAGACCCAGTACTTC; CDR3aa: CASSQGFRRGEETQYF
j_gene: TRBJ2-3; abundance: .; d_gene: TRBD2; v_gene: TRBV10-3; CDR3nt: TGTGCCATCAGTGAAAGTAGCGGGGGGGGTTTCACAGATACGCAGTATTTT; CDR3aa: CAISESSGGGFTDTQYF
j_gene: TRBJ2-1; abundance: once; d_gene: .; v_gene: TRBV5-1; CDR3nt: TGCGCCAGCAGCTTGATGGCGGAGGTCTACAATGAGCAGTTCTTC; CDR3aa: CASSLMAEVYNEQFF
j_gene: TRBJ2-1; abundance: .; d_gene: .; v_gene: TRBV7-9; CDR3nt: TGTGCCAGCAGCTTAACCGGAGACTACAATGAGCAGTTCTTC; CDR3aa: CASSLTGDYNEQFF
j_gene: TRBJ1-2; abundance: few; d_gene: .; v_gene: TRBV3-1/TRBV3-2; CDR3nt: TGTGCCAGCAGCCAAGGGTCTCAGGGGAACTATGGCTACACCTTC; CDR3aa: CASSQGSQGNYGYTF
j_gene: TRBJ2-7; abundance: once; d_gene: .; v_gene: TRBV5-6; CDR3nt: TGTGCCAGCAGCGTACTAGGGTCCTACGAGCAGTACTTC; CDR3aa: CASSVLGSYEQYF
j_gene: TRBJ1-2; abundance: .; d_gene: .; v_gene: TRBV2; CDR3nt: TGTGCCAGCACAAGTAGAGGATTACCTTTTGATGGCTACACCTTC; CDR3aa: CASTSRGLPFDGYTF
j_gene: TRBJ2-7; abundance: few; d_gene: .; v_gene: TRBV9; CDR3nt: TGTGCCAGCAGCGCCCTCCCATCAGCCTACGAGCAGTACTTC; CDR3aa: CASSALPSAYEQYF
j_gene: TRBJ2-3; abundance: .; d_gene: .; v_gene: TRBV4-3; CDR3nt: TGCGCCAGCAGCCCCCAGGGGGGTTCTACGCAGTATTTT; CDR3aa: CASSPQGGSTQYF
j_gene: TRBJ2-1; abundance: .; d_gene: TRBD2; v_gene: TRBV11-1; CDR3nt: TGTGCCAGCAGCGAGCGGGGGAATGAGCAGTTCTTC; CDR3aa: CASSERGNEQFF
j_gene: TRBJ2-1; abundance: .; d_gene: TRBD2; v_gene: TRBV10-2; CDR3nt: TGCGCCAGCAGGGAAGCGGGAGTTGGGAATGAGCAGTTCTTC; CDR3aa: CASREAGVGNEQFF
j_gene: TRBJ1-1; abundance: .; d_gene: TRBD1; v_gene: TRBV7-9; CDR3nt: TGTGCCAGCAGCCCGACAGGGGACACTGAAGCTTTCTTT; CDR3aa: CASSPTGDTEAFF
j_gene: TRBJ2-5; abundance: once; d_gene: TRBD2; v_gene: TRBV2; CDR3nt: TGTGCCAGCAGTTTTACTAGCGGGGGGGGAGAGACCCAGTACTTC; CDR3aa: CASSFTSGGGETQYF
j_gene: TRBJ1-1; abundance: .; d_gene: TRBD1; v_gene: TRBV2; CDR3nt: TGTGCCAGCAAGGTGGGACAGGGGAACACTGAAGCTTTCTTT; CDR3aa: CASKVGQGNTEAFF
j_gene: TRBJ1-6; abundance: .; d_gene: .; v_gene: TRBV27; CDR3nt: TGTGCCAGCAGTTTATTTGAGACAGCCAAGGGTTCACCCCTCCACTTT; CDR3aa: CASSLFETAKGSPLHF
j_gene: TRBJ1-5; abundance: .; d_gene: TRBD1; v_gene: TRBV29-1; CDR3nt: TGCAGCGTTGAAGTGGCAGGGGGAGGCAATCAGCCCCAGCATTTT; CDR3aa: CSVEVAGGGNQPQHF
j_gene: TRBJ2-3; abundance: .; d_gene: TRBD1; v_gene: TRBV5-8; CDR3nt: TGTGCCAGCACCAGGGGGTTAGGAGATACGCAGTATTTT; CDR3aa: CASTRGLGDTQYF
j_gene: TRBJ2-7; abundance: .; d_gene: .; v_gene: TRBV7-9; CDR3nt: TGTGCCAGCAGCTTAGCAAGACAGGCCTCCTACGAGCAGTACTTC; CDR3aa: CASSLARQASYEQYF
j_gene: TRBJ2-7; abundance: .; d_gene: .; v_gene: TRBV5-1; CDR3nt: TGCGCCAGCAGCCCGATAAGCTCAACTAATTACGAGCAGTACTTC; CDR3aa: CASSPISSTNYEQYF
j_gene: TRBJ2-1; abundance: .; d_gene: .; v_gene: TRBV29-1; CDR3nt: TGCAGCGCTGTCCGGGACTACAATGAGCAGTTCTTC; CDR3aa: CSAVRDYNEQFF
j_gene: TRBJ2-3; abundance: few; d_gene: TRBD2; v_gene: TRBV5-4; CDR3nt: TGTGCCAGCAGCTCGGGACTAGCGGGGGGGGTCTTTGATACGCAGTATTTT; CDR3aa: CASSSGLAGGVFDTQYF
j_gene: TRBJ2-3; abundance: many; d_gene: TRBD2; v_gene: TRBV18; CDR3nt: TGTGCCAGCTCACCCCTAGCGGGGGAGCAGTATTTT; CDR3aa: CASSPLAGEQYF
j_gene: TRBJ1-1; abundance: .; d_gene: .; v_gene: TRBV12-3/TRBV12-4; CDR3nt: TGTGCCAGCAGTTTTGCTCTCTCGGGTGAAGCTTTCTTT; CDR3aa: CASSFALSGEAFF
j_gene: TRBJ2-5; abundance: .; d_gene: .; v_gene: TRBV18; CDR3nt: TGTGCCAGCTCACCAAGCACGGAGACCCAGTACTTC; CDR3aa: CASSPSTETQYF
j_gene: TRBJ2-2; abundance: .; d_gene: TRBD2; v_gene: TRBV7-2; CDR3nt: TGTGCCAGCAGCAAGGGGACTAGCGGGAGGAGATTGGGCGGGGAGCTGTTTTTT; CDR3aa: CASSKGTSGRRLGGELFF
j_gene: TRBJ2-7; abundance: .; d_gene: .; v_gene: TRBV30; CDR3nt: TGTGCCTGGAGTGTAGGGGGCTACGAGCAGTACTTC; CDR3aa: CAWSVGGYEQYF
j_gene: TRBJ1-2; abundance: .; d_gene: .; v_gene: TRBV3-1/TRBV3-2; CDR3nt: TGTGCCAGCAGCCAAGATTTAGGAGGGCCACTAGAAGATGGCTACACCTTC; CDR3aa: CASSQDLGGPLEDGYTF
j_gene: TRBJ1-5; abundance: many; d_gene: .; v_gene: TRBV10-3; CDR3nt: TGTGCCATCAGTCCCCAGGGAAGGGTCCAGCATTTT; CDR3aa: CAISPQGRVQHF
j_gene: TRBJ2-6; abundance: .; d_gene: .; v_gene: TRBV5-5; CDR3nt: TGTGCCAGCAGTTTAGCTGGGGCCAACGTCCTGACTTTC; CDR3aa: CASSLAGANVLTF
j_gene: TRBJ2-7; abundance: .; d_gene: .; v_gene: TRBV7-2; CDR3nt: TGTGCCAGCACCCACCGGGCAGGGGGGTCCTACGAGCAGTACTTC; CDR3aa: CASTHRAGGSYEQYF
j_gene: TRBJ2-1; abundance: .; d_gene: TRBD2; v_gene: TRBV2; CDR3nt: TGTGCCAGCGCCGGTACTAGCGCCTTTGACAATGAGCAGTTCTTC; CDR3aa: CASAGTSAFDNEQFF
j_gene: TRBJ2-1; abundance: .; d_gene: TRBD2; v_gene: TRBV6-5; CDR3nt: TGTGCCAGCAGTTACGAAAGGCAGCGGGGGGGCCTCCAGTTCTTC; CDR3aa: CASSYERQRGGLQFF
j_gene: TRBJ1-4; abundance: .; d_gene: .; v_gene: TRBV5-1; CDR3nt: TGCGCCAGCAGCTTGGCCGCGGCAACTAATGAAAAACTGTTTTTT; CDR3aa: CASSLAAATNEKLFF
j_gene: TRBJ2-6; abundance: .; d_gene: TRBD1; v_gene: TRBV18; CDR3nt: TGTGCCAGCTCAGGGACAGGGCTCCTCGGGGCCAACGTCCTGACTTTC; CDR3aa: CASSGTGLLGANVLTF
j_gene: TRBJ2-7; abundance: .; d_gene: TRBD2; v_gene: TRBV2; CDR3nt: TGTGCCAGCAGCAAGGGGAGCGGGAGGGCCTCCGAGCAGTACTTC; CDR3aa: CASSKGSGRASEQYF
j_gene: TRBJ2-1; abundance: .; d_gene: .; v_gene: TRBV4-1; CDR3nt: TGCGCCAGCAGCTTAAATGGGCCTGAGCAGTTCTTC; CDR3aa: CASSLNGPEQFF
j_gene: TRBJ2-7; abundance: .; d_gene: TRBD1; v_gene: TRBV11-1; CDR3nt: TGTGCCAGCAGATCCGGGACAGGGGGTTACGAGCAGTACTTC; CDR3aa: CASRSGTGGYEQYF
j_gene: TRBJ1-2; abundance: .; d_gene: .; v_gene: TRBV6-2/TRBV6-3; CDR3nt: TGTGCCAGCAGTTCTTCATACGGTGGCTACACCTTC; CDR3aa: CASSSSYGGYTF
j_gene: TRBJ1-1; abundance: .; d_gene: .; v_gene: TRBV2; CDR3nt: TGTGCCAGCATTGGGATGGGGGGAGCTTTCTTT; CDR3aa: CASIGMGGAFF
j_gene: TRBJ1-4; abundance: .; d_gene: .; v_gene: TRBV5-1; CDR3nt: TGCGCCAGCAGCTTGGAACTGGGCGAAAAACTGTTTTTT; CDR3aa: CASSLELGEKLFF
j_gene: TRBJ1-2; abundance: once; d_gene: .; v_gene: TRBV15; CDR3nt: TGTGCCACCAGCCGTCAGGGTCTTACTACCTTC; CDR3aa: CATSRQGLTTF
j_gene: TRBJ2-2; abundance: .; d_gene: .; v_gene: TRBV30; CDR3nt: TGTGCCTGGAGCCGATCGATAGACGGGGAGCTGTTTTTT; CDR3aa: CAWSRSIDGELFF